These 9 T cell receptor beta chains were all obtained from the same sample, sequenced in a study of blood T cell repertoires in COVID-19 (dated by TCRdb to between 2020 and 2021). Library generation was performed with the immunoSEQ multiplex PCR assay. Not all clones reach the TCRdb copy of this immuneACCESS table, which keeps in-frame sequences only. Checked studies attribute under half of the gap to unresolved V genes and leave the rest unexplained. The sample data list roughly 200,000 clones, and 75% to 90% of these were observed just once. Clones ranked in the top ten supply around 6.7% of the sample. The sample comprised peripheral blood. Source of these receptors: a woman in her 40s with COVID-19, enrolled during active disease.

This chain connects TRBV10-3 to TRBJ1-1, with 9 bases that match TRBD1. Germline CDR1 ENHRY, CDR2 SYGVKD. The CDR3 is 15 residues long. Trimming took 3 bases from V and 1 from J; bases not matched to a gene: 3. The CDR3 loop reads CAISEPGQGNTEAFF. In nucleotides, the CDR3 is TGTGCCATCAGTGAACCGGGACAGGGGAACACTGAAGCTTTCTTT.

The chain has TRBV7-9 and TRBJ2-3, with TRBD2 as a possible D gene (5 bases). CDR3 length: 17 amino acids. Germline V gene data show CDR1 as SEHNR and CDR2 as FQNEAQ (reference sequence). The V end was cut by 10 bases, the J end by 2 bases, with 25 bases between. The CDR3 DNA reads TGTGCCACCGGTACTAGGGTACTGACCGACCACACAGATACGCAGTATTTT. Residues: CATGTRVLTDHTDTQYF.

The CDR3 spells CASSFGLPLSTDTQYF. The DNA for the CDR3 is TGTGCCAGCAGCTTCGGACTGCCACTGAGCACAGATACGCAGTATTTT. J is TRBJ2-3 and V is TRBV7-3, with a tentative D call TRBD2 (5 bases). Between the trimmed V and J ends, which lost 3 bases and 0 bases, there was a span of 13 bases. The CDR3 extends over 16 amino acids. Germline CDR1 is SGHTA and CDR2 is FQGTGA.

The count of this clone is one. The J gene is TRBJ2-3, the V gene TRBV3-1 (or the pseudogene TRBV3-2); 7 bases align to TRBD2. In germline, CDR1 is LGHDT, CDR2 YNNKEL (reference sequence). CDR3 length equals 14 residues. Trimming took 4 bases from V and 4 from J; bases not matched to a gene: 5. The CDR3 sequence: CASSPTSFPDTQYF. For the CDR3, the DNA is TGTGCCAGCAGCCCGACTAGCTTCCCAGATACGCAGTATTTT.

The V and J genes are TRBV3-1 (or the pseudogene TRBV3-2) and TRBJ1-1; no reliable D call. Looked up from germline, CDR1 is LGHDT and CDR2 is YNNKEL (reference sequence). CDR3 length: 13 residues. V was clipped by 0 bases and J by 4 bases, with 6 bases between them. In nucleotides, the CDR3 is TGTGCCAGCAGCCAAGATTCCAGCACTGAAGCTTTCTTT. Its protein is CASSQDSSTEAFF.

The V and J genes are TRBV20-1 and TRBJ2-3; D not certain. The germline V gene has CDR1 DFQATT and CDR2 SNEGSKA (reference sequence). Trimming removed 3 bases from V and 5 bases from J, with 12 bases in between. This CDR3 has 13 amino acids. The CDR3 sequence is CSASPGNGDTQYF. The CDR3 DNA sequence: TGCAGTGCTAGTCCGGGTAATGGAGATACGCAGTATTTT.

This clone has ten or more counts. V usage is TRBV6-2 or TRBV6-3 and J usage is TRBJ2-5; 9 positions match TRBD2. V lost 2 bases and J lost 5; bases outside the gene matches: 6. CDR1 and CDR2 from the germline V gene are MNHEY and SVGEGT. The CDR3 length is 15 residues. The CDR3: CASSYGGGAWETQYF. CDR3 nucleotide sequence: TGTGCCAGCAGTTACGGCGGGGGGGCGTGGGAGACCCAGTACTTC.

This chain uses TRBV27 with TRBJ1-3, with 7 bases that match TRBD1. V was pared by 7 bases and J by 4 bases, with 7 bases of the junction left unmatched. CDR3 length: 14 residues. Per germline, CDR1 MNHEY and CDR2 SMNVEV (reference sequence). DNA of the CDR3: TGTGCCAGCACCACGGGACAGAGGGGAAACACCATATATTTT. Translated: CASTTGQRGNTIYF.

This clone was seen a handful of times. The V and J genes are TRBV11-2 and TRBJ1-4; TRBD1 matches 7 bases. Germline lookup yields CDR1 SGHAT and CDR2 FQNNGV. The CDR3 extends over 14 amino acids. The junction had 7 bases not matched to a gene; V was cut back by 1 base and J by 11 bases. For the CDR3, the DNA is TGTGCCAGCAGCTTAGGACAGGGACCCCCTAAACTGTTTTTT. It translates to CASSLGQGPPKLFF.